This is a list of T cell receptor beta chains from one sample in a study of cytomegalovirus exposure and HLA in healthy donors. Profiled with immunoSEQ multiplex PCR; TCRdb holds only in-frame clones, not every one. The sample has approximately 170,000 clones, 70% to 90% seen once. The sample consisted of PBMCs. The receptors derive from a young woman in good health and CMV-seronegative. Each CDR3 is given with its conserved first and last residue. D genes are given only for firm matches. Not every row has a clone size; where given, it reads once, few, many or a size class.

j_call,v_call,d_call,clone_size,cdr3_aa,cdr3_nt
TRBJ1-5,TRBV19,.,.,CASSFFGTNQPQHF,TGTGCCAGTAGTTTTTTCGGTACTAATCAGCCCCAGCATTTT
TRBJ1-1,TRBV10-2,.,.,CASSEDQGMNTEAFF,TGCGCCAGCAGTGAAGACCAGGGAATGAACACTGAAGCTTTCTTT
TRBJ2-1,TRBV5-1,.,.,CASSTVGANEQFF,TGCGCCAGCAGCACGGTCGGAGCCAATGAGCAGTTCTTC
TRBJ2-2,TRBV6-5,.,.,CASSRLKNTGELFF,TGTGCCAGCAGTCGACTAAAAAACACCGGGGAGCTGTTTTTT
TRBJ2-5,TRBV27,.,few,CASSLTWEQETQYF,TGTGCCAGCAGTCTTACATGGGAGCAAGAGACCCAGTACTTC
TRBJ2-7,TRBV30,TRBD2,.,CAWSRGLAGTYEQYF,TGTGCCTGGAGTAGGGGACTAGCGGGAACCTACGAGCAGTACTTC
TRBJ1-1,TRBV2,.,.,CASGPLAGMNTEAFF,TGTGCCAGCGGTCCCCTGGCAGGGATGAACACTGAAGCTTTCTTT
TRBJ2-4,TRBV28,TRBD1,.,CASSPGVTGGKNIQYF,TGTGCCAGCAGCCCAGGGGTTACAGGGGGGAAAAACATTCAGTACTTC
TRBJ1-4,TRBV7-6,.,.,CASSLNGEKLFF,TGTGCCAGCAGCTTAAACGGGGAAAAACTGTTTTTT
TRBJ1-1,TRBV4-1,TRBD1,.,CASSQDTGTDEAFF,TGCGCCAGCAGCCAGGACACCGGGACAGATGAAGCTTTCTTT
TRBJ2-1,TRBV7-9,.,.,CASSSSLREGNEQFF,TGTGCCAGCAGCTCCTCTTTGCGGGAAGGCAATGAGCAGTTCTTC
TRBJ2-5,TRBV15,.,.,CATSRDRRGGTQYF,TGTGCCACCAGCAGAGATCGGAGGGGGGGGACCCAGTACTTC
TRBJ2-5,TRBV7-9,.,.,CASSLRSGRGETQYF,TGTGCCAGCAGCTTAAGGTCTGGGAGAGGCGAGACCCAGTACTTC
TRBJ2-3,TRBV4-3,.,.,CASSQDAGSGTDTQYF,TGCGCCAGCAGCCAAGATGCCGGGAGTGGCACAGATACGCAGTATTTT
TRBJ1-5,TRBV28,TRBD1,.,CASSFTGGSNQPQHF,TGTGCCAGCAGTTTCACAGGGGGCAGCAATCAGCCCCAGCATTTT